This paragraph covers one TCR beta chain sequence. The antigen is not known. This sample was included in a study of T cells in lung cancer brain metastases. Background on the study: Most of the 20 patients had a tobacco use history. Primary and brain metastasis specimens were taken a median roughly 380 days apart. General study points: DNA fragmentation in FFPE samples may have prevented full retrieval of the infiltrating T cell repertoire.

Method: immunoSEQ multiplex PCR; TCRdb's copy keeps in-frame clones and lacks some. The data show 2,500 to 3,000 clones, roughly 91% seen once. Source material: tumor tissue from the primary lung tumor. The source is a woman between 50 and 59 years old with non-small cell lung cancer.

CDR3 amino acids: CASFVAGRAEGEQFF. In DNA, the CDR3 is TGTGCCAGCTTTGTAGCCGGGAGGGCTGAGGGTGAGCAGTTCTTC. This rearrangement joins TRBV28 to TRBJ2-1; TRBD2 matches 8 bases. Germline loops: CDR1 MDHEN, CDR2 SYDVKM. V trimming: 8 bases; J trimming: 9 bases; junction bases outside the gene matches: 15. The CDR3 consists of 15 residues.